Many counts were recorded for the clone carrying this T cell receptor beta chain. Its cognate antigen is unknown. This entry is derived from a study of breast tumors, draining lymph nodes, adjacent tissues. Study results and limitations: Data fit most tumor T cells coming from lymph node, expanding in tumor. Tumor and nontumor repertoires were significantly more similar in luminal-like than in basal-like breast cancer.

TCRdb called the multiplex PCR reads again in MiXCR, with one record for every CDR3 protein. The table records over 35,000 distinct CDR3 sequences, just over 35% of them present only once. This receptor was identified in a female donor with breast cancer. Some clones in this sample may be carry-over from other donors' samples. The sequenced sample was breast tumor tissue.

The CDR3, as DNA: TGTGCCAGCAGTGTTAGTAGCGGGAAGAGGACAGATACGCAGTATTTT. Residues: CASSVSSGKRTDTQYF. The V call is TRBV6-4, the J call TRBJ2-3, with 8 positions matching TRBD2. V lost 4 bases and J lost 3; bases outside the gene matches: 9. This CDR3 is 16 amino acids long. Germline V gene data show CDR1 as MRHNA and CDR2 as SNTAGT.